The 27 T cell receptor beta chains below were found in one sample sequenced in a study of vaccination effects on CD4 cells after COVID-19. Antigen-specific CD4+ T cells were first expanded with viral peptide pools by the ViraFEST assay and only then sequenced. Scientists isolated CD4+ T cells after an approximately 10-day culture period ended. Convalescent patients had PCR-confirmed SARS-CoV-2 infection between March and December 2020. Two-dose vaccination with either BNT162b2 or mRNA-1273 was given to the participants. Produced via immunoSEQ multiplex PCR; TCRdb's table is partial and in-frame only. The table has 15,000 to 20,000 clones, over 60% seen once. No antigens are known for them. The starting material was CD4+ T cells from PBMCs cultured with SARS-CoV-2 spike peptides, obtained after COVID-19 vaccination. Receptors were obtained from a human donor who had a prior SARS-CoV-2 infection.

This clone was seen only a few times. The chain recombines TRBV7-6 with TRBJ2-1, with 7 bases fitting TRBD1. From germline, CDR1 is SGHVS and CDR2 FNYEAQ. The CDR3 contains 15 residues. V was pared by 2 bases and J by 8 bases, with 9 bases of the junction left unmatched. The CDR3 reads CASSLQPTGADEQFF. CDR3 in DNA: TGTGCCAGCAGCTTACAACCAACAGGGGCGGATGAGCAGTTCTTC.

In this sample, this clone turned up a few times. J is TRBJ2-3 and V is TRBV7-2, with D possibly matching TRBD2 (7 bases). The germline V gene has CDR1 SGHTA and CDR2 FQGNSA. The CDR3 spans 17 residues. V was clipped by 1 base and J by 4 bases, with 18 bases between them. CDR3 bases: TGTGCCAGCAGCTTAGTGCCTAGCGGAGGGGGAGCAGATACGCAGTATTTT. Protein product: CASSLVPSGGGADTQYF.

This chain joins TRBV5-5 and TRBJ2-3, with 11 positions matching TRBD2. The junction had 7 bases not matched to a gene; V was cut back by 4 bases and J by 3 bases. CDR1 is SGHKS, CDR2 YYEKEE, per germline (reference sequence). CDR3 length: 16 amino acids. In DNA, the CDR3 is TGTGCCAGCAGCCGTTCTAGCGGGGGGCGTACAGATACGCAGTATTTT. Amino acids: CASSRSSGGRTDTQYF.

This clone was picked up one time. This chain connects TRBV6-6 to TRBJ2-4, with unresolved D. V was cut by 5 bases and J by 0 bases, with 8 bases left in between. Germline CDR1 reads MNHNY; CDR2 reads SVGAGI (reference sequence). CDR3 length: 14 amino acids. The CDR3 DNA is TGTGCCAGCAGTGAGAGTTTAGCCAAAAACATTCAGTACTTC. Protein sequence: CASSESLAKNIQYF.

The gene calls are TRBV5-1 and TRBJ2-3, with a possible D match to TRBD1 (6 bases). Germline lookup yields CDR1 SGHRS and CDR2 YFSETQ. V was pared by 4 bases and J by 4 bases, with 10 bases between. There are 13 residues in the CDR3. CDR3 protein: CASSGDRPDTQYF. CDR3 bases: TGCGCCAGCAGCGGTGACAGGCCAGATACGCAGTATTTT.

The chain employs TRBV24-1 and TRBJ2-2; D is unresolved. This CDR3 is 14 amino acids long. Germline V gene lookup returns CDR1 KGHDR and CDR2 SFDVKD. Trimming removed 6 bases from V and 0 bases from J, with 7 bases in between. CDR3 loop: CATSPTANTGELFF. CDR3 in DNA: TGTGCCACCAGTCCGACGGCGAACACCGGGGAGCTGTTTTTT.

CDR3 sequence: CAARRSLLETQYF. DNA of the CDR3: TGTGCCGCCAGAAGGTCCCTTTTGGAGACCCAGTACTTC. The chain links TRBV6-5 to TRBJ2-5, with D uncertain. This CDR3 contains 13 residues. Germline CDR1 MNHEY, CDR2 SVGAGI. The germline V and J ends were trimmed by 11 bases and 5 bases, with 18 bases remaining between them.

The J gene is TRBJ1-4, the V gene TRBV6-1, with D unresolved. The CDR3 consists of 13 residues. Between the trimmed V and J ends, which lost 2 bases and 8 bases, there was a span of 9 bases. Germline-derived CDR1 and CDR2 are MNHNS and SASEGT. Here the CDR3 reads CASSEPGREKLFF. The CDR3, as DNA: TGTGCCAGCAGTGAACCAGGACGAGAAAAACTGTTTTTT.

The chain uses TRBV18 and TRBJ1-4; TRBD1 matches at 7 bases. Trimming cost V 4 bases and J 5 bases; bases outside gene matches: 4. This CDR3 is 14 amino acids long. Germline V gene lookup returns CDR1 KGHSH and CDR2 LQKENI. CDR3 coding DNA: TGTGCCAGCTCACTGCTGGACAGGAATGAAAAACTGTTTTTT. Translation gives CASSLLDRNEKLFF.

The chain combines TRBV11-3 with TRBJ2-5, with 9 bases matching TRBD1. The CDR3 runs 14 residues. V lost 5 bases, J lost 5 bases, and 6 bases stayed unmatched. The germline gives CDR1 SGHNT, CDR2 YENEEA. This chain's CDR3 is CASSQTGGMETQYF. CDR3 nucleotide sequence: TGTGCCAGCAGCCAAACAGGGGGCATGGAGACCCAGTACTTC.

The chain carries TRBV4-2 and TRBJ2-7, with 8 bases matching TRBD1. The junction had 6 bases not matched to a gene; V was cut back by 4 bases and J by 4 bases. The CDR3 sequence is 14 residues long. CDR1 LGHNA and CDR2 YNFKEQ come from the germline V gene. CDR3: CASSLGTGVYEQYF. The CDR3 nucleotides are TGTGCCAGCAGCCTTGGGACAGGAGTTTACGAGCAGTACTTC.

V usage is TRBV30 and J usage is TRBJ1-3; the D is unclear. The ends were cut back, 5 bases at V and 4 bases at J, with 6 bases in the middle. CDR3 length: 11 residues. Germline V gives CDR1 GTSNPN, CDR2 SVGIG (reference sequence). CDR3 in DNA: TGTGCCTGGTCACAAGGAAACACCATATATTTT. It codes for CAWSQGNTIYF.

This clone occurred once. The chain couples TRBV7-3 to TRBJ2-1, with D maybe TRBD2 (5 bases). Germline V gene data show CDR1 as SGHTA and CDR2 as FQGTGA. V was trimmed by 1 base and J by 1 base, leaving 8 bases between them. The CDR3 extends over 15 amino acids. The CDR3 sequence is CASSLMRASYNEQFF. In DNA form, the CDR3 reads TGTGCCAGCAGCTTAATGCGGGCATCCTACAATGAGCAGTTCTTC.

V usage is TRBV28 and J usage is TRBJ1-2, with D unclear. Trimming cost V 3 bases and J 4 bases, with 3 bases left between them. The CDR3 loop spans 11 amino acids. The germline gives CDR1 MDHEN, CDR2 SYDVKM. CDR3 sequence (DNA): TGTGCCAGCAGTTTCCTCTATGGCTACACCTTC. Translating gives CASSFLYGYTF.

This chain uses TRBV9 with TRBJ1-3, with 8 bases lining up with TRBD1. The CDR3 is 15 amino acids. Germline-derived CDR1 and CDR2 are SGDLS and YYNGEE. V lost 3 bases, J lost 4 bases, and 6 bases stayed unmatched. The CDR3 DNA is TGTGCCAGCAGCGCGGGACAGGTCGTAGGAAACACCATATATTTT. Its protein is CASSAGQVVGNTIYF. Combining the CDR3 with reference TRBV9 and TRBJ1-3 gives the whole variable domain DSGVTQTPKHLITATGQRVTLRCSPRSGDLSVYWYQQSLDQGLQFLIQYYNGEERAKGNILERFSAQQFPDLHSELNLSSLELGDSALYFCASSAGQVVGNTIYFGEGSWLTVV.

This clone has only a few counts. This chain joins TRBV2 and TRBJ2-1; 16 positions agree with TRBD2. Looked up from germline, CDR1 is SNHLY and CDR2 is FYNNEI. V gave up 2 bases and J gave up 7 bases; unmatched junction bases: 5. The CDR3 spans 17 residues. The CDR3 region has the DNA TGTGCCAGCAGTGAACCGGGACTAGCGGGGGGGCTAAATGAGCAGTTCTTC. It encodes CASSEPGLAGGLNEQFF. Full variable domain (rest looked up from reference TRBV2 and TRBJ2-1): EPEVTQTPSHQVTQMGQEVILRCVPISNHLYFYWYRQILGQKVEFLVSFYNNEISEKSEIFDDQFSVERPDGSNFTLKIRSTKLEDSAMYFCASSEPGLAGGLNEQFFGPGTRLTVL.

The J gene is TRBJ1-4, the V gene TRBV5-1; tentatively, D is TRBD1 (5 bases). The CDR3 runs 14 residues. V was shortened by 4 bases and J by 7 bases, with 14 bases between the two germline ends. The V gene's germline CDR1 is SGHRS and CDR2 YFSETQ. CDR3 in amino acids: CASSPEAGSEKLFF. In nucleotides, the CDR3 is TGCGCCAGCAGCCCGGAGGCAGGGTCTGAAAAACTGTTTTTT.

The sample holds one count of this clone. This sequence joins TRBV9 and TRBJ1-3; the match to TRBD1 covers 7 bases. The length of the CDR3 is 17 residues. The V gene's germline CDR1 is SGDLS and CDR2 YYNGEE. The junction had 10 bases not matched to a gene; V was cut back by 4 bases and J by 0 bases. The chain's CDR3 is CASSPSRGRISGNTIYF. The CDR3 nucleotides read TGTGCCAGCAGCCCATCAAGGGGGCGAATCTCTGGAAACACCATATATTTT.

This CDR3 reads CAIRWTSGSSYNEQFF. The CDR3 nucleotides read TGTGCCATCAGATGGACTAGCGGGAGCTCCTACAATGAGCAGTTCTTC. This sequence joins TRBV10-3 and TRBJ2-1; 13 nucleotides match TRBD2. The CDR3 totals 16 residues. V lost 6 bases to trimming and J lost 0 bases; unmatched junction nucleotides: 2. CDR1 is ENHRY, CDR2 SYGVKD, per germline.

The chain employs TRBV2 and TRBJ1-2; D not resolved. V was pared by 6 bases and J by 4 bases, with 15 bases between. Germline V lookup: CDR1 SNHLY, CDR2 FYNNEI. The CDR3 contains 14 residues. CDR3 nucleotide sequence: TGTGCCAGCAGCTCGGTCGGTCAGACCTATGGCTACACCTTC. It translates to CASSSVGQTYGYTF.

This clone was found a few times. The chain recombines TRBV7-8 with TRBJ1-2; perhaps TRBD1 as D (5 bases). The CDR3 sequence is 15 residues long. V was cut by 5 bases and J by 4 bases, with 17 bases left in between. CDR1 and CDR2 (germline): SGHVS, FQNEAQ. The CDR3 DNA is TGTGCCAGCAGCGTAGGGGACGACGGGTCCTATGGCTACACCTTC. The encoded protein is CASSVGDDGSYGYTF.

V usage is TRBV2 and J usage is TRBJ1-1; D uncertain. Between the trimmed V and J ends, which lost 10 bases and 0 bases, there was a span of 12 bases. The CDR3 runs to 13 residues. CDR1 and CDR2 (germline): SNHLY, FYNNEI. CDR3 DNA sequence: TGTGCCACCGTCCGAGCCGTGAACACTGAAGCTTTCTTT. It specifies CATVRAVNTEAFF.

The chain combines TRBV7-3 with TRBJ2-3; 7 bases align to TRBD2. J gave up 3 bases and V 2 bases, and 11 bases lay outside the gene matches. Germline lookup yields CDR1 SGHTA and CDR2 FQGTGA. The CDR3 is 17 amino acids. As DNA, the CDR3 is TGTGCCAGCAGCTTAGGGAGGCCGGGGAGGGTGACAGATACGCAGTATTTT. Translating gives CASSLGRPGRVTDTQYF.

This clone was found once. The genes are TRBV7-3 and TRBJ2-7; 13 nucleotides match TRBD2. Trimming removed 5 bases from V and 6 bases from J; junction bases left unmatched: 4. CDR1 SGHTA and CDR2 FQGTGA come from the germline V gene. The CDR3 extends over 14 amino acids. The chain's CDR3 is CASSPGLAGAEQYF. CDR3 coding DNA: TGTGCCAGCAGCCCAGGACTAGCGGGAGCCGAGCAGTACTTC.

This clone is labeled as large. J is TRBJ1-1 and V is TRBV5-5; D uncertain. With 0 bases removed from V and 4 bases from J, the gap between germline ends came to 7 bases. Looked up from germline, CDR1 is SGHKS and CDR2 is YYEKEE (reference sequence). The CDR3 runs 13 residues. CDR3 DNA: TGTGCCAGCAGCTTGGCGGACGGCACTGAAGCTTTCTTT. Protein product: CASSLADGTEAFF.

The chain combines TRBV5-1 with TRBJ1-1; D not certain. Germline V gene lookup returns CDR1 SGHRS and CDR2 YFSETQ. The CDR3 extends over 14 amino acids. V was trimmed by 0 bases and J by 5 bases, leaving 11 bases between them. CDR3 DNA sequence: TGCGCCAGCAGCTTGGTTCAGCGGGCTACTGAAGCTTTCTTT. This sequence encodes CASSLVQRATEAFF.

This chain links TRBV5-1 with TRBJ1-4; 7 bases are a match to TRBD1. This CDR3 has 18 amino acids. The germline CDR1 and CDR2 sequences are SGHRS and YFSETQ. With 4 bases clipped from V and 0 bases from J, the junction kept 12 bases outside the gene matches. CDR3 nucleotide sequence: TGCGCCAGCAGCGAGCTCCGGGACAGCCGCTCAACTAATGAAAAACTGTTTTTT. Its protein product is CASSELRDSRSTNEKLFF.